The present TCR beta chain was sequenced within a study of human T cells and chemical hapten exposure. Study-level information: Each patient's scalp received weekly diphenylcyclopropenone throughout the approximately 25-week study. Study-level findings and limits: With regard to DPC sensitization, TCRs above 1 in 1000 frequency did not change.

TCRdb redid the calling of the RACE reads with MiXCR, one entry per CDR3 protein. The table has under 450,000 distinct CDR3 sequences, around 6% seen once; the top ten hold 4.5% to 6%. This CDR3 region has 14 residues. The V end lost 0 bases, the J end lost 0 bases, and 7 bases lay between the germline ends. Germline values: CDR1 DFQATT, CDR2 SNEGSKA (reference sequence). This clonotype has a count of ten or more. Antigen unknown. Noted time point: patch test 2, 6 weeks after DPC sensitization. Stated treatment: therapeutic diphenylcyclopropenone sensitization with weekly scalp DPC. The receptor was isolated from a woman younger than 30 with alopecia areata. Some clones in this sample may be carry-over from other donors' samples. Specimen: whole blood, collected in connection with sensitization to the hapten diphenylcyclopropenone (DPC). V is TRBV20-1 and J is TRBJ2-3; D gene ambiguous. DNA for the CDR3: TGCAGTGCTAGAGATCCATCTAGCACAGATACGCAGTATTTT. This sequence encodes CSARDPSSTDTQYF.